One sample yielded the 30 T cell receptor beta chains listed below, sequenced in a study of blood T cells in healthy people across ages. Then a second PCR, running about 6 to 11 cycles, was carried out with a sample-barcoded 5' primer and a J-beta primer mix. TCRdb passed the 5' RACE reads through MiXCR, listing each CDR3 protein once. The table lists around 1,100,000 distinct CDR3 sequences, around two fifths of them singletons. Sequencing was done on a sample of blood. These receptor sequences come from a man between 18 and 29 years old in good health.

As regards this clonotype: One end of the junction is discordant with germline, which a read error may explain. V gene TRBV4-3 combines with J gene TRBJ1-6; D ambiguous. The CDR3 extends over 19 amino acids. Germline loops: CDR1 LGHNA, CDR2 YSLEER. The CDR3 region is CASSQEAPDVNSYNSPLQF. The CDR3, as DNA: TGCGCCAGCAGCCAAGAGGCCCCAGACGTGAACTCCTATAATTCACCCCTCCAATTT.

This clonotype appeared a few times. The gene calls are TRBV5-1 and TRBJ2-3; D is possibly TRBD2 (7 bases). Trimming removed 0 bases from V and 4 bases from J, with 12 bases in between. This CDR3 spans 15 amino acids. The germline V gene encodes CDR1 SGHRS and CDR2 YFSETQ. This CDR3 is CASSLDGGGADTQYF. The DNA for the CDR3 is TGCGCCAGCAGCTTGGATGGGGGGGGCGCAGATACGCAGTATTTT.

The chain has TRBV12-3 or TRBV12-4 and TRBJ2-5, with TRBD1 matching 9 bases. The CDR3 has 16 amino acids. J was trimmed by 9 bases and V by 6 bases; bases with no gene match: 17. The CDR3 protein is CASSPSSGTGKVAQYF. CDR3 DNA sequence: TGTGCCAGCAGCCCATCTTCTGGGACAGGGAAGGTGGCCCAGTACTTC.

A word on this clonotype: An end of the junction does not agree with germline; a read error may underlie this. The rearrangement links TRBV5-1 to TRBJ1-1; D possibly corresponds to TRBD1 (6 bases). The CDR3 contains 14 residues. The germline gives CDR1 SGHRS, CDR2 YFSETQ. CDR3 sequence reads: CAGSLWDINTEAFF. CDR3 in DNA: TGCGCCGGCAGCCTGTGGGACATTAACACTGAAGCTTTCTTT.

The chain has TRBV5-8 and TRBJ1-2; D gene unclear. The CDR3 contains 13 residues. The V end lost 2 bases, the J end lost 7 bases, and 12 bases lay between the germline ends. Per the germline V gene, CDR1 is SGHTS and CDR2 is YDEGEE. CDR3 sequence: CASSLATRLGYTF. The DNA of the CDR3 is TGTGCCAGCAGCTTAGCGACCCGTCTTGGCTACACCTTC.

As to this clonotype: A junction boundary mismatches the germline segment, possibly from a read error. The chain couples TRBV7-2 to TRBJ1-4, with 7 bases aligning to TRBD1. Germline V gene data show CDR1 as SGHTA and CDR2 as FQGNSA. There are 16 residues in the CDR3. The CDR3 bases are TGTGCCTGCAGCTCAGGGACAGCAGTACCTAATGAAAAACTGTTTTTT. As protein: CACSSGTAVPNEKLFF.

The chain is built from TRBV7-2 and TRBJ1-4, with TRBD1 identical over 7 bases. The CDR3 length is 15 residues. Germline CDR1 SGHTA, CDR2 FQGNSA. The ends lost 3 bases at V and 7 bases at J; junction bases unmatched: 8. The CDR3 coding sequence is TGTGCCAGCAGCTTGGCCCGGGACAGCCGTGAAAAACTGTTTTTT. Translated: CASSLARDSREKLFF.

The table lists this clonotype with many counts. The gene calls are TRBV12-3 or TRBV12-4 and TRBJ2-5, with 7 bases lining up with TRBD1. TRBJ2-7 explains the end of the DNA better; the J call may be wrong. The CDR3 runs 12 residues. DNA of the CDR3: TGTGCCAGTAAGGACGACAGGGCCGAGCAGTACTTC. As protein: CASKDDRAEQYF.

This clonotype has more than one count but fewer than ten. The chain carries TRBV11-1 and TRBJ1-2; D is uncertain. The CDR3 consists of 16 residues. The germline V gene has CDR1 SGHAT and CDR2 FQDESV (reference sequence). V lost 2 bases and J 4 bases, leaving 17 bases between the germline ends. This CDR3 is CASSLTPDPGSYGYTF. DNA of the CDR3: TGTGCCAGCAGCTTAACCCCTGACCCGGGGTCCTATGGCTACACCTTC.

This clonotype was seen a handful of times. J is TRBJ2-5 and V is TRBV29-1, with 7 bases aligning to TRBD1. The CDR3 covers 12 residues. The trim removed 6 bases at V and 3 bases at J, leaving 4 bases unmatched. Germline CDR1 reads SQVTM; CDR2 reads ANQGSEA. This CDR3 reads CSVDTGEETQYF. The CDR3 region has the DNA TGCAGCGTCGATACAGGGGAAGAGACCCAGTACTTC.

The chain uses TRBV4-1 and TRBJ1-2; D unresolved. Germline lookup yields CDR1 MGHRA and CDR2 YSYEKL. This CDR3 has 15 residues. Trimming removed 0 bases at V and 4 bases at J, with 12 bases between. The CDR3 spells CASSQEAVGFYGYTF. CDR3 coding DNA: TGCGCCAGCAGCCAAGAAGCGGTCGGATTCTATGGCTACACCTTC.

Only a few counts were recorded for this clonotype. CDR3: CASSLATNSYNEQFF. The DNA of the CDR3 is TGTGCCAGCAGCTTAGCGACTAACTCCTACAATGAGCAGTTCTTC. The chain employs TRBV7-9 and TRBJ2-1; the D gene is possibly TRBD2 (5 bases). CDR1 and CDR2 (germline): SEHNR, FQNEAQ (reference sequence). V gave up 0 bases and J gave up 0 bases, with 6 bases separating them. This CDR3 has 15 residues.

This clonotype was seen only once. The chain couples TRBV5-4 to TRBJ2-5; 10 bases align to TRBD2. CDR3 length: 16 amino acids. V lost 3 bases and J lost 4; bases outside the gene matches: 9. The germline gives CDR1 SGHNT, CDR2 YYREEE (reference sequence). CDR3 coding DNA: TGTGCCAGCAGCTCATTAGCGGGGGGCCCCTCAGAGACCCAGTACTTC. Protein sequence: CASSSLAGGPSETQYF.

This chain connects TRBV29-1 to TRBJ1-1; D may be TRBD1 (5 bases). The ends were cut back, 4 bases at V and 4 bases at J, with 16 bases in the middle. This CDR3 is 14 amino acids long. Germline-derived CDR1 and CDR2 are SQVTM and ANQGSEA. The CDR3: CSVAPEGVVTEAFF. In DNA, the CDR3 is TGCAGCGTTGCCCCGGAAGGGGTGGTCACTGAAGCTTTCTTT.

This clonotype was detected only once. This may be a read error: a much more frequent sequence differs by one nucleotide. The chain joins TRBV20-1 to TRBJ2-1; weak D call: TRBD2 (5 bases). Germline V gene lookup returns CDR1 DFQATT and CDR2 SNEGSKA (reference sequence). The CDR3 is 13 residues long. The CDR3 region is CSARADSDNEQFF. As DNA, the CDR3 is TGCAGTGCTAGAGCGGACTCCGACAATGAGCAGTTCTTC.

This chain connects TRBV6-4 to TRBJ2-3; 7 nucleotides align to TRBD2. Per germline, CDR1 MRHNA and CDR2 SNTAGT. This CDR3 contains 15 residues. V trimming: 2 bases; J trimming: 2 bases; junction bases outside the gene matches: 4. CDR3 residues: CASSDSGNPTDTQYF. In DNA, the CDR3 is TGTGCCAGCAGTGACAGCGGGAACCCCACAGATACGCAGTATTTT.

CDR3 residues: CASSAPGSGIEKLFF. The CDR3 DNA reads TGTGCCAGCAGTGCTCCAGGGTCGGGCATTGAAAAACTGTTTTTT. The V gene is TRBV25-1, the J gene TRBJ1-4; D may be TRBD1 (5 bases). The CDR3 is 15 amino acids. The V end was cut by 4 bases, the J end by 7 bases, with 16 bases between. Per germline, CDR1 MGHDK and CDR2 SYGVNS.

This clonotype appeared a few times. The J gene is TRBJ2-1, the V gene TRBV6-2 or TRBV6-3; D assignment may be TRBD1 or TRBD2 (5 bases each). CDR1 is MNHEY and CDR2 is SVGEGT in the germline V gene. The CDR3 is 15 amino acids. V lost 6 bases and J 7 bases, leaving 19 bases between the germline ends. Written as DNA, the CDR3 is TGTGCCAGCAGCTCTGGGACGCCCCGGTGGAATGAGCAGTTCTTC. It specifies CASSSGTPRWNEQFF.

The genes are TRBV28 and TRBJ2-7; 10 nucleotides match TRBD1. This CDR3 region has 19 residues. J was trimmed by 4 bases and V by 10 bases; bases with no gene match: 25. CDR1 MDHEN and CDR2 SYDVKM come from the germline V gene. DNA of the CDR3: TGTGCCACCTTTGGGGGGGACAGGGGACTACTCCCGACCTCTTACGAGCAGTACTTC. Amino acids: CATFGGDRGLLPTSYEQYF. The variable domain in full, completed from reference TRBV28 and TRBJ2-7, reads DVKVTQSSRYLVKRTGEKVFLECVQDMDHENMFWYRQDPGLGLRLIYFSYDVKMKEKGDIPEGYSVSREKKERFSLILESASTNQTSMYLCATFGGDRGLLPTSYEQYFGPGTRLTVT.

This clonotype has more than one count but fewer than ten. Sequence at one end of the junction differs from germline and may be a read error. The V and J genes are TRBV4-2 and TRBJ1-2; D might be TRBD1 (5 bases). This CDR3 is 18 amino acids long. Germline loops: CDR1 LGHNA, CDR2 YNFKEQ. As DNA, the CDR3 is TGTGTCAGCAGCCAAGATTACGGGGCAGAACCTACTAACTATGGCTACACCTTC. Translation: CVSSQDYGAEPTNYGYTF.

V is TRBV5-1 and J is TRBJ2-7; D uncertain. The CDR3 totals 14 residues. Germline loops: CDR1 SGHRS, CDR2 YFSETQ. The germline V and J ends were trimmed by 1 base and 3 bases, with 11 bases remaining between them. CDR3 coding DNA: TGCGCCAGCAGCTTGAATAGTTATAACTACGAGCAGTACTTC. This gives the protein CASSLNSYNYEQYF. The full variable domain, rest sourced from reference TRBV5-1 and TRBJ2-7, is KAGVTQTPRYLIKTRGQQVTLSCSPISGHRSVSWYQQTPGQGLQFLFEYFSETQRNKGNFPGRFSGRQFSNSRSEMNVSTLELGDSALYLCASSLNSYNYEQYFGPGTRLTVT.

The chain employs TRBV20-1 and TRBJ2-3, with 9 positions matching TRBD2. Germline CDR1 is DFQATT and CDR2 is SNEGSKA (reference sequence). Germline trimming cut 3 bases from V and 0 bases from J; bases unmatched to any gene: 4. CDR3 length: 15 residues. In DNA, the CDR3 is TGCAGTGCTAGTAAGCGGGGGGTTAGCACAGATACGCAGTATTTT. Translated: CSASKRGVSTDTQYF.

The sample holds many counts of this clonotype. The gene calls are TRBV10-3 and TRBJ2-3; 9 nucleotides agree with TRBD2. The CDR3 has 17 residues. Germline V gene lookup returns CDR1 ENHRY and CDR2 SYGVKD. Unmatched junction bases numbered 6, after V lost 0 bases and J lost 2 bases. As DNA, the CDR3 is TGTGCCATCAGTGAGTCCCAGACTAGCGGTGACACAGATACGCAGTATTTT. This sequence encodes CAISESQTSGDTDTQYF.

This clonotype has just a few counts. A read error may account for a junction end that differs from germline. The V and J genes are TRBV20-1 and TRBJ2-1, with 8 bases fitting TRBD2. CDR3 length: 13 amino acids. The germline CDR1 and CDR2 sequences are DFQATT and SNEGSKA (reference sequence). The CDR3: CSAQAGAHNDQFF. In nucleotides, the CDR3 is TGCAGTGCTCAAGCGGGGGCCCACAATGATCAGTTCTTC.

The chain has TRBV13 and TRBJ2-2; possibly TRBD1 for D (6 bases). This CDR3 contains 16 residues. Germline loops: CDR1 PRHDT, CDR2 FYEKMQ (reference sequence). V lost 1 base, J lost 4 bases, and 13 bases lay in between. CDR3 protein: CASSLAGGESTGELFF. Written as DNA, the CDR3 is TGTGCCAGCAGCTTAGCTGGGGGCGAATCCACCGGGGAGCTGTTTTTT.

The rearrangement joins TRBV7-9 to TRBJ1-4; D ambiguous. CDR3 length: 15 amino acids. CDR1 is SEHNR and CDR2 is FQNEAQ in the germline V gene (reference sequence). V was pared by 1 base and J by 2 bases, with 8 bases between. The CDR3 DNA is TGTGCCAGCAGCTTAGGAGCAGTTACTAATGAAAAACTGTTTTTT. The encoded protein is CASSLGAVTNEKLFF.

The chain joins TRBV7-9 to TRBJ1-4, with 10 bases identical to TRBD1. The ends lost 0 bases at V and 3 bases at J; junction bases unmatched: 4. This CDR3 is built from 17 residues. CDR1 is SEHNR and CDR2 is FQNEAQ in the germline V gene (reference sequence). CDR3 sequence reads: CASSLAAGQGPNEKLFF. The CDR3 DNA is TGTGCCAGCAGCTTAGCGGCGGGACAGGGGCCTAATGAAAAACTGTTTTTT.

The chain links TRBV7-9 to TRBJ1-4; D is unresolved. The germline V and J ends were trimmed by 5 bases and 3 bases, with 13 bases remaining between them. This CDR3 has 15 amino acids. Germline V lookup: CDR1 SEHNR, CDR2 FQNEAQ (reference sequence). The CDR3 region has the DNA TGTGCCAGCAGCGAGGGAGTCGGAGCTAATGAAAAACTGTTTTTT. Translation: CASSEGVGANEKLFF. Looking up the rest from reference TRBV7-9 and TRBJ1-4 gives the full variable domain: DTGVSQNPRHKITKRGQNVTFRCDPISEHNRLYWYRQTLGQGPEFLTYFQNEAQLEKSRLLSDRFSAERPKGSFSTLEIQRTEQGDSAMYLCASSEGVGANEKLFFGSGTQLSVL.

Details on this clonotype: A junction boundary mismatches the germline segment, possibly from a read error. J is TRBJ1-6 and V is TRBV10-3; D remains ambiguous. Germline V gene lookup returns CDR1 ENHRY and CDR2 SYGVKD. This CDR3 region has 12 residues. This chain's CDR3 is CAISAEGSSLHF. The DNA for the CDR3 is TGTGCCATCAGTGCAGAGGGTTCATCCCTCCACTTT.

This clonotype has more than one count but fewer than ten. J is TRBJ2-1 and V is TRBV7-3; 8 bases align to TRBD2. Germline lookup yields CDR1 SGHTA and CDR2 FQGTGA. The CDR3 has 16 residues. V shed 2 bases and J 0 bases; nucleotides not matched to a gene: 3. CDR3 sequence: CASSLFSGGSYNEQFF. The CDR3 nucleotides read TGTGCCAGCAGCTTATTCAGCGGGGGCTCCTACAATGAGCAGTTCTTC.